Below, 2 T cell receptor beta chains from the same sample are listed, as sequenced in a study of PD-L1 blockade in urothelial cancer. Clones were read by immunoSEQ multiplex PCR, and TCRdb kept only the in-frame ones, dropping some. The sample comprises tens of thousands of clones, 87% of which are singletons, and 4.5% to 6.5% rests with the top ten. The input for sequencing was PBMCs, taken around atezolizumab (anti-PD-L1) treatment. Receptors originate from a woman between 65 and 79 years old with urothelial cancer.

The count of this clone is one. This rearrangement joins TRBV19 to TRBJ1-2; D is unclear. CDR3 size: 14 residues. V lost 0 bases to trimming and J lost 4 bases, with 9 bases between them. The germline V gene encodes CDR1 LNHDA and CDR2 SQIVND (reference sequence). The CDR3 nucleotides read TGTGCCAGTAGTATAGATGTCGGAGGCTATGGCTACACCTTC. It encodes CASSIDVGGYGYTF.

This clone appeared a single time. The chain uses TRBV5-4 and TRBJ2-7; 15 bases match TRBD2. The CDR3 contains 16 residues. Germline CDR1 and CDR2: SGHNT and YYREEE (reference sequence). V shed 4 bases, J shed 3 bases, and the junction held 5 bases outside the gene matches. The CDR3 loop reads CASSPGLAGGYYEQYF. CDR3 nucleotide sequence: TGTGCCAGCAGCCCGGGACTAGCGGGAGGTTACTACGAGCAGTACTTC.